These T cell receptor beta chains were read from a single sample in a study of T cell changes during pregnancy in multiple sclerosis. Libraries were prepared by immunoSEQ multiplex PCR; TCRdb keeps only in-frame clonotypes and omits some of them. The table lists some 44,000 clones, roughly nine tenths of them singletons. The sequences come from CD4+ T cells from peripheral blood mononuclear cells, collected in the second trimester of pregnancy. The receptors originated from a female donor with multiple sclerosis, enrolled in a pregnancy study. The CDR3 runs from the conserved cysteine through the conserved F or W. A D gene is named only where the DNA matches it firmly. Size values are once, few and many counts, or a class for expanded clones, and some rows have none.

clone_size d_call j_call v_call cdr3_nt cdr3_aa
- - TRBJ2-2 TRBV19 TGTGCCAGTAGTATAATACAGGGTCAAGGGGAGCTGTTTTTT CASSIIQGQGELFF
- TRBD2 TRBJ2-1 TRBV11-2 TGTGCCAGCAGCTCCCTGGCTAGCGGGAGACGTGGAGTGAATGAGCAGTTCTTC CASSSLASGRRGVNEQFF
once TRBD1 TRBJ2-7 TRBV27 TGTGCCAGCAGCCCGACAGGGCCTTCCTACGAGCAGTACTTC CASSPTGPSYEQYF
once - TRBJ1-5 TRBV5-8 TGTGCCAGCAGCTTGGATACAGGTTGGGGCAATCAGCCCCAGCATTTT CASSLDTGWGNQPQHF
once TRBD2 TRBJ2-7 TRBV28 TGTGCCAGCAGTCCGAGTTTACTTGGGACTAGCGGGAGACCCACCGAGCAGTACTTC CASSPSLLGTSGRPTEQYF
- TRBD1 TRBJ1-2 TRBV19 TGTGCCAGTAGTATGCGCAGGGGGAACTATGGCTACACCTTC CASSMRRGNYGYTF
- - TRBJ2-2 TRBV5-6 TGTGCCAGCAGCTTGGGATTGACTCTGAGTCGGGAGCTGTTTTTT CASSLGLTLSRELFF
- TRBD1 TRBJ2-6 TRBV7-2 TGTGCCAGCAGCTTAGTCGGGGGACAGGGCTCTGGGGCCAACGTCCTGACTTTC CASSLVGGQGSGANVLTF
- - TRBJ1-2 TRBV15 TGTGCCACCAGCAGTTCCAGGTCGAACTATGGCTACACCTTC CATSSSRSNYGYTF
- TRBD2 TRBJ2-7 TRBV27 TGTGCCAGCAGTTTTTCCCCACGCGGGAGCTCCTACGAGCAGTACTTC CASSFSPRGSSYEQYF
- - TRBJ1-2 TRBV27 TGTGCCAGCAGTCCCGACAGGTTATCTAACTATGGCTACACCTTC CASSPDRLSNYGYTF
- TRBD2 TRBJ2-4 TRBV4-2 TGTGCCAGCAGCTCAGGACTAGCGGGAGGGGGGGCCAAAAACATTCAGTACTTC CASSSGLAGGGAKNIQYF
- TRBD1 TRBJ2-7 TRBV5-6 TGTGCCAGCAGCTTTATGGGACAGGGACGCTACGAGCAGTACTTC CASSFMGQGRYEQYF
- - TRBJ1-2 TRBV28 TGTGCCAGCACCATGGGGGGGGGCCTTGGCTACACCTTC CASTMGGGLGYTF
- - TRBJ2-1 TRBV28 TGTGCCAGCAGTTCCCTCCTTGGGGGGAGCTCCTACAATGAGCAGTTCTTC CASSSLLGGSSYNEQFF
few TRBD1 TRBJ2-3 TRBV5-4 TGTGCCAGCAGCTTCCCGGGACAGGGAGTAACAGATACGCAGTATTTT CASSFPGQGVTDTQYF
- - TRBJ1-2 TRBV19 TGTGCCAGTACCTTTTCAGGGAGGGATGGCTACACCTTC CASTFSGRDGYTF
- - TRBJ1-1 TRBV5-6 TGTGCCAGCAGCTTGGGTGGGCGAAGGACTGAAGCTTTCTTT CASSLGGRRTEAFF
- - TRBJ2-2 TRBV4-2 TGTGCCAGCAGCCAACAAACGACAGGGAGGATAACCGGGGAGCTGTTTTTT CASSQQTTGRITGELFF
- - TRBJ2-1 TRBV21-1 TGTGCCAGTCAGCGGGAGTTACACAATGAGCAGTTCTTC CASQRELHNEQFF
few TRBD1 TRBJ2-2 TRBV6-6 TGTGCCAGCACCGAACAGGGGGGTGGGACCGGGGAGCTGTTTTTT CASTEQGGGTGELFF
once - TRBJ2-7 TRBV4-2 TGTGCCAGCAGCCAAGATTGGCAGGGCCCCTACGAGCAGTACTTC CASSQDWQGPYEQYF